This T cell receptor (beta chain) emerged from a study of cytomegalovirus exposure and HLA in healthy donors. Whole-study findings and limits: Most TCR beta V segments were productive about 90% or about 30% of the time in an earlier analysis. Other equally common chains were less clonally expanded than HLA-associated TCR beta chains, a later analysis showed. The study reported that TCR beta sequences accurately predicted HLA-A and HLA-B alleles in most subjects.

Details on this clone: Its cognate antigen is unknown.

The V segment lost 6 bases and the J segment 7 bases; nucleotides outside the gene matches: 13. In germline, CDR1 is LNHDA, CDR2 SQIVND (reference sequence). This CDR3 spans 18 amino acids. With 60 Vbeta and 13 Jbeta primers, the PCR was carried out. Clones were read by immunoSEQ multiplex PCR, and TCRdb kept only the in-frame ones, dropping some. The repertoire holds 200,000 to 300,000 clones, with about 80% as singletons. Input material: PBMCs. This sequence joins TRBV19 and TRBJ2-1; 15 nucleotides agree with TRBD2. The clonotype originates from a woman aged 55 to 70 in good health and CMV-seropositive. CDR3 loop: CASRSDGGTSGRRNEQFF. Here the CDR3 DNA reads TGTGCCAGTAGATCGGACGGAGGGACTAGCGGGAGGAGGAATGAGCAGTTCTTC.